This paragraph reports one TCR beta chain. TEMRA cells were FACS-enriched, while CD8+ and CD4+ T cells were negatively isolated. The data stem from a study of CD8 T cells in Susac syndrome. The CDR3 loop spans 13 amino acids. Per germline, CDR1 LNHDA and CDR2 SQIVND (reference sequence). Trimming removed 3 bases at V and 1 base at J, with 5 bases between. With random hexamers, reverse transcription was performed on 0.5 to 1 ug of RNA. Across 54 Vbeta and 13 Jbeta, TCR beta CDR3 was amplified with immunoSEQ multiplex PCR. TCRdb re-called the immunoSEQ multiplex PCR reads through MiXCR, storing one row per CDR3 protein. The profile shows hundreds of thousands of distinct CDR3 sequences, around 96% of them singletons.

The chain joins TRBV19 to TRBJ2-3; no definite D call. The sample comprised CD4+ T cells from PBMCs. The sequence derives from a human donor with multiple sclerosis. The CDR3 spells CASSIPGTDTQYF. CDR3 in DNA: TGTGCCAGTAGTATTCCAGGCACAGATACGCAGTATTTT. Together with reference TRBV19 and TRBJ2-3, the CDR3 gives the full variable domain: DGGITQSPKYLFRKEGQNVTLSCEQNLNHDAMYWYRQDPGQGLRLIYYSQIVNDFQKGDIAEGYSVSREKKESFPLTVTSAQKNPTAFYLCASSIPGTDTQYFGPGTRLTVL.